This passage covers 14 T cell receptor beta chains from one sample sequenced in a study of T cells in Graves' hyperthyroidism and ophthalmopathy (dated by TCRdb to the late 2010s). The library was obtained by multiplex PCR. These reads were obtained on an Illumina HiSeq 2000. The TCR beta CDR3 regions were amplified from RNA transcripts. A first-round RT-PCR of the TCR CDR3 used the HTBI primer set with the Qiagen OneStep RT-PCR kit. TCRdb itself trimmed the public reads at Q25 with fastp, ran MiXCR and retained productive beta chains. Identical CDR3 proteins give one entry, which carries the most common genes and DNA. The sample has hundreds of thousands of distinct CDR3 sequences on record, roughly 24% of them singletons. Together, the top ten hold roughly 10% of the sample. The sequencing sample was made of blood. These receptor sequences come from a woman aged 25 to 39 with Graves' ophthalmopathy.

The V call is TRBV27, the J call TRBJ1-6, with a weak D call TRBD1 (5 bases). The CDR3 extends over 14 amino acids. The V gene lost 6 bases and the J gene lost 7 bases, with 13 bases spanning the gap. The germline V gene has CDR1 MNHEY and CDR2 SMNVEV (reference sequence). The CDR3 is CASRHREGNSPLHF. CDR3 coding DNA: TGTGCCAGCAGGCACAGAGAGGGGAATTCACCCCTCCACTTT.

This clonotype was picked up many times. The chain carries TRBV28 and TRBJ2-7; D is uncertain. CDR3 length: 13 residues. The ends were cut back, 3 bases at V and 0 bases at J, with 6 bases in the middle. CDR1 and CDR2 from the germline V gene are MDHEN and SYDVKM. CDR3 bases: TGTGCCAGCAGTTTGCCTATCTCCTACGAGCAGTACTTC. Its translation is CASSLPISYEQYF.

The CDR3 region is CASGEDTGTYHEQYF. In DNA, the CDR3 is TGTGCCAGTGGTGAGGATACGGGGACATACCACGAGCAGTACTTC. The rearrangement joins TRBV19 to TRBJ2-7; maybe TRBD1 (6 bases). The CDR3 contains 15 residues. With 8 bases removed from V and 5 bases from J, the gap between germline ends came to 22 bases. Germline-derived CDR1 and CDR2 are LNHDA and SQIVND (reference sequence).

A few counts support this clonotype. A much larger clonotype is one base distant, so this may be a read error. The chain carries TRBV28 and TRBJ2-4; 9 bases are a match to TRBD2. Per germline, CDR1 MDHEN and CDR2 SYDVKM. This CDR3 comprises 15 residues. In DNA form, the CDR3 reads TGTGCCAGCAGTTTGGGAGGAGCGGGGGGAAACACTCAGTACTTC. Amino acid sequence: CASSLGGAGGNTQYF.

Turning to this clonotype: At one boundary the junction diverges from the germline segment, which might be a read error. The chain has TRBV27 and TRBJ2-5; 12 bases map to TRBD2. Per the germline V gene, CDR1 is MNHEY and CDR2 is SMNVEV (reference sequence). The CDR3 runs to 15 residues. CDR3 in amino acids: CASSQSSGGVKTRYF. In DNA, the CDR3 is TGTGCCAGCAGTCAGTCTAGCGGGGGGGTAAAGACCCGGTACTTC.

This clonotype was observed many times. CDR3 sequence (DNA): TGTGCCAGCAGTTTAGAGGTACAGTCAGCTAACTATGGCTACACCTTC. It translates to CASSLEVQSANYGYTF. The rearrangement links TRBV12-3 or TRBV12-4 to TRBJ1-2; unclear D gene. The V and J ends lost 1 base and 0 bases respectively, with 12 bases between them. The CDR3 covers 16 residues.

The chain carries TRBV7-8 and TRBJ2-5; TRBD2 matches 12 bases. The V gene's germline CDR1 is SGHVS and CDR2 FQNEAQ. The CDR3 is made up of 16 amino acids. Germline trimming cut 5 bases from V and 4 bases from J; bases unmatched to any gene: 8. CDR3 loop: CASSPGLAGRRETQYF. For the CDR3, the DNA is TGTGCCAGCAGCCCCGGACTAGCGGGGAGGAGAGAGACCCAGTACTTC. Using reference TRBV7-8 and TRBJ2-5 for the parts outside the CDR3, the full variable domain is GAGVSQSPRYKVAKRGQDVALRCDPISGHVSLFWYQQALGQGPEFLTYFQNEAQLDKSGLPSDRFFAERPEGSVSTLKIQRTQQEDSAVYLCASSPGLAGRRETQYFGPGTRLLVL.

The chain has TRBV5-1 and TRBJ2-7, with a possible D match to TRBD2 (5 bases). Germline CDR1 is SGHRS and CDR2 is YFSETQ. Trimming shortened V by 5 bases and J by 1 base, and 19 bases separated the two germline ends. CDR3 size: 16 residues. The CDR3 region is CASSHGWRTSSYEQYF. Written as DNA, the CDR3 is TGCGCCAGCAGTCATGGGTGGAGGACCTCTTCCTACGAGCAGTACTTC.

The V call is TRBV4-3, the J call TRBJ1-5, with a possible D match to TRBD1 (6 bases). V lost 0 bases and J 7 bases, leaving 19 bases between the germline ends. This CDR3 has 17 residues. CDR1 is LGHNA and CDR2 is YSLEER in the germline V gene. CDR3 amino acids: CASSQDFGGRLSQPQHF. For the CDR3, the DNA is TGCGCCAGCAGCCAAGATTTCGGGGGCCGCCTCAGCCAGCCCCAGCATTTT.

This sequence joins TRBV7-6 and TRBJ2-7; D gene unclear. Germline V CDR1 and CDR2: SGHVS, FNYEAQ. Between the trimmed V and J ends, which lost 5 bases and 0 bases, there was a span of 20 bases. This CDR3 region has 17 residues. CDR3 region: CASSPSFAGMSSYEQYF. In nucleotides, the CDR3 is TGTGCCAGCAGCCCGAGTTTTGCAGGAATGAGCTCCTACGAGCAGTACTTC. Using reference TRBV7-6 and TRBJ2-7 for the parts outside the CDR3, the full variable domain is GAGVSQSPRYKVTKRGQDVALRCDPISGHVSLYWYRQALGQGPEFLTYFNYEAQQDKSGLPNDRFSAERPEGSISTLTIQRTEQRDSAMYRCASSPSFAGMSSYEQYFGPGTRLTVT.

This clonotype showed up many times. V usage is TRBV2 and J usage is TRBJ1-5, with TRBD1 matching over 8 bases. In germline, CDR1 is SNHLY, CDR2 FYNNEI. The CDR3 covers 17 residues. CDR3 loop: CASGPRGPTVNNQPQHF. In DNA, the CDR3 is TGTGCAAGCGGACCCAGGGGGCCCACGGTTAACAATCAGCCCCAGCATTTT.

This clonotype appeared many times. This may stem from a read error, because a much larger clone lies one nucleotide away. The chain is built from TRBV27 and TRBJ2-2; D unresolved. The CDR3 is 12 amino acids. Trimming took off 6 bases at V and 2 bases at J, with 4 bases between the two ends. From germline, CDR1 is MNHEY and CDR2 SMNVEV (reference sequence). CDR3 protein: CASRDNTGELFF. In nucleotides, the CDR3 is TGTGCCAGCAGGGACAACACCGGGGAGCTGTTTTTT.

This sequence joins TRBV12-3 or TRBV12-4 and TRBJ1-2; 7 positions match TRBD1. The length of the CDR3 is 17 residues. V trimming: 6 bases; J trimming: 0 bases; junction bases outside the gene matches: 13. The CDR3 DNA sequence: TGTGCCAGCAGCCCTACCCTTTACGGACAGGCTAACTATGGCTACACCTTC. Translated, it gives CASSPTLYGQANYGYTF.

This clonotype was detected ten times or more. The rearrangement joins TRBV15 to TRBJ2-7, with no clear D. CDR1 and CDR2 from the germline V gene are LNHNV and YYDKDF (reference sequence). The V end lost 5 bases, the J end lost 0 bases, and 11 bases lay between the germline ends. The CDR3 length is 14 residues. CDR3 nucleotide sequence: TGTGCCACCAGCGGAACCTACTACTCCTACGAGCAGTACTTC. Its protein product is CATSGTYYSYEQYF.